The entry below gives a single TCR beta chain sequence along with its context. This sample is part of a study of blood T cell repertoires in COVID-19. Study at large: Sample material is recorded as cDNA or gDNA derived from T cells, B-cell-depleted T cells, or PBMCs.

Generated by immunoSEQ multiplex PCR, the TCRdb table keeps only in-frame clones and is missing some. The table has 160,000 or so clones, roughly 90% seen once. Sequencing was done on a sample of peripheral blood. The sequence was obtained from an older woman who had recovered from COVID-19.

CDR3 loop: CASSTAPGQEQAEAFF. As DNA, the CDR3 is TGTGCCAGCAGCACAGCCCCTGGACAGGAACAAGCTGAAGCTTTCTTT. The chain joins TRBV5-4 to TRBJ1-1, with 7 bases fitting TRBD1. The CDR3 runs to 16 residues. CDR1 and CDR2 from the germline V gene are SGHNT and YYREEE (reference sequence). The junction had 15 bases not matched to a gene; V was cut back by 4 bases and J by 6 bases.